A selection of T cell receptor beta chains follows, all from one sample in a study of cytomegalovirus exposure and HLA in healthy donors. Using immunoSEQ multiplex PCR, the repertoire was profiled, and TCRdb retains in-frame clones only, with some absent. The sample records over 70,000 clones, 70% to 80% being singletons. The sequenced sample consisted of PBMCs. The receptors originated from a man under 40 in good health and CMV-seronegative. Each CDR3 is given with its conserved first and last residue. The D gene is left open where the match is weak. The listing skips clone size in some rows; elsewhere it reads once, few, many or a size class.

>NA|TRBJ2-1|15|NA|TRBV28
CASSFQGLSYNEQFF
TGTGCCAGCAGTTTCCAGGGGTTGTCCTACAATGAGCAGTTCTTC
>NA|TRBJ2-3|14|TRBD2|TRBV18
CASSPGGRPDTQYF
TGTGCCAGCTCACCCGGCGGGAGGCCAGATACGCAGTATTTT
>NA|TRBJ2-3|14|NA|TRBV28
CASSSTPTDFTQYF
TGTGCCAGCAGTTCCACCCCGACAGATTTTACGCAGTATTTT
>NA|TRBJ2-3|15|TRBD2|TRBV7-6
CASSSTSGIADTQYF
TGTGCCAGCAGCTCGACTAGCGGGATTGCAGATACGCAGTATTTT
>NA|TRBJ1-1|14|TRBD1|TRBV6-6
CASRSGQQNTEAFF
TGTGCCAGCAGGTCGGGACAGCAGAACACTGAAGCTTTCTTT
>NA|TRBJ1-3|15|NA|TRBV11-3
CASSLGNSLGDTIYF
TGTGCCAGCAGCTTAGGTAATTCCCTTGGAGACACCATATATTTT
>NA|TRBJ2-2|13|NA|TRBV18
CASSPDREGELFF
TGTGCCAGCTCACCAGATCGGGAAGGGGAGCTGTTTTTT
>few|TRBJ1-1|13|NA|TRBV6-5
CASSPQGNTEAFF
TGTGCCAGCAGCCCACAGGGGAACACTGAAGCTTTCTTT
>NA|TRBJ1-5|16|NA|TRBV6-1
CASSENPAGPNQPQHF
TGTGCCAGCAGTGAAAATCCAGCAGGCCCTAATCAGCCCCAGCATTTT
>few|TRBJ2-7|13|NA|TRBV6-5
CASSYSSGEEQYF
TGTGCCAGCAGTTACTCGTCAGGGGAGGAGCAGTACTTC
>NA|TRBJ2-5|15|TRBD1|TRBV30
CAWSVPRTGRETQYF
TGTGCCTGGAGTGTACCCAGGACAGGGAGGGAGACCCAGTACTTC
>NA|TRBJ1-1|12|NA|TRBV5-4
CASSFPNTEAFF
TGTGCCAGCAGCTTTCCAAACACTGAAGCTTTCTTT
>NA|TRBJ1-2|14|NA|TRBV18
CASSPSQEDYGYTF
TGTGCCAGCTCACCATCGCAGGAGGACTATGGCTACACTTTC
>NA|TRBJ1-3|14|TRBD1|TRBV5-4
CASSSGTGTHTIYF
TGTGCCAGCAGCTCTGGGACAGGGACCCACACCATATATTTT
>NA|TRBJ2-2|15|NA|TRBV9
CASRIREEGTGELFF
TGTGCCAGCCGCATCAGGGAGGAAGGCACCGGGGAGCTGTTTTTT
>NA|TRBJ2-1|14|NA|TRBV7-9
CASSPVAAYNEQFF
TGTGCCAGCAGCCCGGTAGCGGCCTACAATGAGCAGTTCTTC
>NA|TRBJ2-3|17|NA|TRBV18
CASSPRTRTGWADTQYF
TGTGCCAGCTCACCACGGACTAGGACAGGGTGGGCAGATACGCAGTATTTT
>NA|TRBJ2-1|14|NA|TRBV5-1
CASSQQGNYNEQFF
TGCGCCAGCAGCCAACAGGGAAACTACAATGAGCAGTTCTTC
>NA|TRBJ2-3|14|TRBD2|TRBV2
CATRAGGYTDTQYF
TGTGCCACCAGAGCGGGGGGATACACAGATACGCAGTATTTT
>NA|TRBJ1-2|15|TRBD1|TRBV7-9
CASSLVDRGAGGYTF
TGTGCCAGCAGCTTAGTAGACAGGGGGGCAGGAGGCTACACCTTC
>NA|TRBJ2-3|17|TRBD2|TRBV5-1
CASSLDLAGGFGDTQYF
TGCGCCAGCAGCTTGGATCTAGCGGGGGGATTCGGGGATACGCAGTATTTT
>NA|TRBJ1-1|12|NA|TRBV6-5
CASGYREGEAFF
TGTGCCAGCGGGTACAGGGAAGGAGAAGCTTTCTTT
>NA|TRBJ1-1|14|NA|TRBV5-6
CASNPAGRTTEAFF
TGTGCCAGCAACCCCGCGGGGCGCACCACTGAAGCTTTCTTT
>NA|TRBJ1-5|18|TRBD1|TRBV18
CASSGGTGGLSGNQPQHF
TGTGCCAGCTCCGGCGGGACAGGGGGCCTTTCGGGCAATCAGCCCCAGCATTTT
>NA|TRBJ2-7|15|TRBD1|TRBV6-5
CASSYRTGVTYEQYF
TGTGCCAGCAGTTACCGGACAGGGGTCACCTACGAGCAGTACTTC
>NA|TRBJ1-6|15|TRBD1|TRBV7-9
CASSSSGTGVSPLHF
TGTGCCAGCAGTTCTTCCGGGACAGGGGTCTCACCCCTCCACTTT
>NA|TRBJ2-1|15|TRBD2|TRBV7-2
CASSLDSGGYNEQFF
TGTGCCAGCAGCTTAGATAGCGGGGGATACAATGAGCAGTTCTTC
>few|TRBJ1-1|15|TRBD1|TRBV9
CASRSGTGVGTEAFF
TGTGCCAGCAGATCCGGGACAGGGGTGGGCACTGAAGCTTTCTTT
>NA|TRBJ1-1|14|NA|TRBV5-1
CASSLDREHTEAFF
TGCGCCAGCAGCTTGGACAGGGAACACACTGAAGCTTTCTTT
>NA|TRBJ1-1|16|TRBD1|TRBV7-9
CSSSLTPGGGGTEAFF
TGTTCCAGCAGCTTAACTCCAGGGGGAGGAGGCACTGAAGCTTTCTTT
>NA|TRBJ2-7|15|TRBD1|TRBV28
CASSLEAGGSREQYF
TGTGCCAGCAGTTTAGAGGCAGGGGGATCTCGCGAGCAGTACTTC
>NA|TRBJ1-1|14|NA|TRBV4-1
CASSPYLRVVEAFF
TGCGCCAGCAGCCCCTATCTACGGGTAGTTGAAGCTTTCTTT